These T cell receptor beta chains were read from a single sample in a study of shared clonotypes between healthy human individuals. The data were produced by immunoSEQ multiplex PCR, yet TCRdb's version contains in-frame clones alone and is incomplete. The sample includes roughly 1,100,000 clones, approximately 72% of them seen just once. Sequenced material: memory CD4+ T cells sorted from blood. The receptor source for this set is a man aged 18 to 30 in good health. Both conserved end residues are part of each CDR3. A D gene is named only where the DNA matches it firmly. Some rows mark clone size as missing; the rest say once, few, many or name a class of expanded clone.

J gene,D gene,clone size,V gene,CDR3 protein,CDR3 DNA
TRBJ1-6,NA,few,TRBV28,CASSSRRRDHSPLHF,TGTGCCAGCAGTTCCCGCAGGCGAGATCATTCACCCCTCCACTTT
TRBJ1-4,NA,NA,TRBV29-1,CSGGQNEKLFF,TGCAGCGGAGGACAGAATGAAAAACTGTTTTTT
TRBJ2-2,TRBD1,NA,TRBV27,CASSAGQGTGELFF,TGTGCCAGCAGTGCGGGACAGGGTACCGGGGAGCTGTTTTTT
TRBJ2-7,NA,NA,TRBV6-1,CASSGVVYGQYF,TGTGCCAGCAGTGGGGTTGTTTATGGGCAGTACTTC
TRBJ2-3,NA,NA,TRBV2,CASSAHLATDTQYF,TGTGCCAGCAGTGCTCACCTAGCCACAGATACGCAGTATTTT
TRBJ2-7,NA,NA,TRBV5-4,CASSLTGRVEQYF,TGTGCCAGCAGCTTGACAGGGAGGGTCGAGCAGTACTTC
TRBJ1-2,NA,NA,TRBV6-5,CASSGGKAKTTF,TGTGCCTCTTCCGGGGGTAAGGCCAAAACCACCTTC
TRBJ2-3,NA,NA,TRBV7-9,CASSFHGLNTDTQYF,TGTGCCAGCAGCTTTCACGGACTTAACACAGATACGCAGTATTTT
TRBJ1-6,NA,NA,TRBV7-9,CASSLMGISPLHF,TGTGCCAGCAGCTTAATGGGGATCTCACCCCTCCACTTT
TRBJ1-4,TRBD1,few,TRBV6-1,CASSGGDSRGEKLFF,TGTGCCAGCAGTGGAGGGGACAGTAGAGGGGAAAAACTGTTTTTT